These 29 T cell receptor beta chains share one sample of origin, sequenced in a study of identical twins. Each CDR3 protein is one row after TCRdb ran MiXCR on the 5' RACE reads. Found here are 1.5 million to 2 million distinct CDR3 sequences, under 35% of them singletons; the top ten hold less than 0.35%. Sequencing was carried out using cord blood. These receptors all stem from a newborn girl in good health.

V usage is TRBV5-1 and J usage is TRBJ1-1; TRBD1 agrees at 11 bases. The CDR3 sequence is 12 residues long. V lost 4 bases and J lost 11; bases outside the gene matches: 4. The V gene's germline CDR1 is SGHRS and CDR2 YFSETQ. The DNA for the CDR3 is TGCGCCAGCAGCCAAGGACAGGGGGCGGCTTTCTTT. This translates into CASSQGQGAAFF.

This clonotype has just a few counts. The chain joins TRBV7-9 to TRBJ2-7; D is ambiguous. V dropped 4 bases and J dropped 2 bases, with 12 bases sitting between them. The V gene's germline CDR1 is SEHNR and CDR2 FQNEAQ (reference sequence). The CDR3 spans 14 residues. The DNA for the CDR3 is TGTGCCAGCAGCTCTAAGAAAGACACCTACGAGCAGTACTTC. Its translation: CASSSKKDTYEQYF.

This clonotype was picked up a small number of times. The chain recombines TRBV4-1 with TRBJ1-1, with D perhaps TRBD1 (6 bases). The CDR3 contains 14 residues. CDR1 is MGHRA and CDR2 is YSYEKL in the germline V gene. The V and J ends lost 4 bases and 1 base respectively, with 10 bases between them. The CDR3 DNA is TGCGCCAGCAGCCGTTTGGGACAGAACACTGAAGCTTTCTTT. This encodes CASSRLGQNTEAFF.

The chain joins TRBV9 to TRBJ1-2; 8 bases are a match to TRBD1. Per germline, CDR1 SGDLS and CDR2 YYNGEE. J gave up 4 bases and V 4 bases, and 9 bases lay outside the gene matches. The CDR3 extends over 15 amino acids. CDR3 DNA: TGTGCCAGCAGCCTTCGGACAGGGTCCCCCTATGGCTACACCTTC. Protein: CASSLRTGSPYGYTF.

This clonotype was recorded a few times. The genes are TRBV20-1 and TRBJ1-6; TRBD1 matches at 7 bases. J lost 7 bases, V lost 0 bases, and 0 bases had no gene match. The CDR3 loop spans 13 amino acids. From germline, CDR1 is DFQATT and CDR2 SNEGSKA (reference sequence). The CDR3 coding sequence is TGCAGTGCTAGAGAAGGGGGCAATTCACCCCTCCACTTT. Its translation is CSAREGGNSPLHF.

This clonotype was observed a few times. This sequence joins TRBV6-1 and TRBJ1-4; D is possibly TRBD1 (5 bases). Germline-derived CDR1 and CDR2 are MNHNS and SASEGT. This CDR3 has 15 amino acids. The ends were cut back, 2 bases at V and 8 bases at J, with 15 bases in the middle. CDR3 residues: CASSEPRPKGEKLFF. In DNA form, the CDR3 reads TGTGCCAGCAGTGAACCCCGGCCCAAGGGGGAAAAACTGTTTTTT.

The chain is built from TRBV5-6 and TRBJ2-1, with unresolved D. Trimming cost V 2 bases and J 7 bases, with 13 bases left between them. From germline, CDR1 is SGHDT and CDR2 YYEEEE. The CDR3 sequence is 14 residues long. The CDR3 region is CASSLMRRPNEQFF. DNA for the CDR3: TGTGCCAGCAGCTTAATGAGGCGTCCGAATGAGCAGTTCTTC.

The chain has TRBV12-3 or TRBV12-4 and TRBJ1-2, with D unclear. This CDR3 comprises 13 residues. V was shortened by 5 bases and J by 4 bases, with 11 bases between the two germline ends. CDR3 DNA: TGTGCCAGCAGTGACGGTCATATCTATGGCTACACCTTC. This codes for CASSDGHIYGYTF.

This clonotype was found many times. Germline and junction disagree at one end, which may indicate a read error. The J gene is TRBJ2-5, the V gene TRBV12-3 or TRBV12-4; 7 bases agree with TRBD1. The J call may be in error: the DNA end matches TRBJ2-7 better. There are 12 residues in the CDR3. CDR3 sequence: CASSLAGGEQYF. The CDR3, as DNA: TGTGCCAGCAGCTTAGCAGGGGGCGAGCAGTACTTC.

In regard to this clonotype: The junction does not match germline at one end; this may be a read error. The gene calls are TRBV7-7 and TRBJ2-3, with TRBD2 matching 14 bases. The germline gives CDR1 SSHAT, CDR2 FNYEAQ (reference sequence). The length of the CDR3 is 16 residues. CDR3: CASSPGLAGGKDEQYF. The CDR3 coding sequence is TGTGCTAGCAGTCCAGGACTAGCGGGAGGCAAAGATGAGCAGTATTTT.

This clonotype was detected only a few times. The V and J genes are TRBV9 and TRBJ2-3, with TRBD2 matching over 11 bases. Germline V gene lookup returns CDR1 SGDLS and CDR2 YYNGEE. Germline trimming cut 1 base from V and 4 bases from J; bases unmatched to any gene: 2. The CDR3 is 15 residues long. CDR3 protein: CASSVWGLAADTQYF. The CDR3 nucleotides read TGTGCCAGCAGCGTATGGGGACTAGCGGCAGATACGCAGTATTTT.

The chain is built from TRBV2 and TRBJ2-4, with D hard to call. The ends were cut back, 4 bases at V and 13 bases at J, with 14 bases in the middle. This CDR3 spans 12 amino acids. Germline CDR1 is SNHLY and CDR2 is FYNNEI. CDR3 region: CASSVVLPRQYF. In nucleotides, the CDR3 is TGTGCCAGCAGTGTAGTCTTGCCCAGACAGTACTTC.

The chain links TRBV20-1 to TRBJ1-1; TRBD1 is a possible D gene (5 bases). Germline CDR1 reads DFQATT; CDR2 reads SNEGSKA (reference sequence). Trimming took 0 bases from V and 0 from J, leaving 14 bases between them. This CDR3 comprises 16 residues. CDR3: CSARDQGKAMNTEAFF. The CDR3 coding sequence is TGCAGTGCTAGAGACCAGGGCAAGGCCATGAACACTGAAGCTTTCTTT.

This clonotype was picked up a small number of times. The rearrangement joins TRBV20-1 to TRBJ1-2; D call uncertain. Trimming removed 0 bases at V and 2 bases at J, with 7 bases between. The CDR3 runs 13 residues. Per germline, CDR1 DFQATT and CDR2 SNEGSKA (reference sequence). The CDR3 sequence: CSARDSTNYGYTF. CDR3 in DNA: TGCAGTGCTAGAGATTCCACAAACTATGGCTACACCTTC.

There are a few counts of this clonotype. The gene calls are TRBV6-2 or TRBV6-3 and TRBJ2-7; 9 bases map to TRBD2. V was pared by 7 bases and J by 3 bases, with 4 bases of the junction left unmatched. The CDR3 runs to 13 residues. The germline CDR1 and CDR2 sequences are MNHEY and SVGEGT. The CDR3 spells CASNPSGVYEQYF. The CDR3 DNA sequence: TGTGCCAGCAATCCTAGCGGGGTCTACGAGCAGTACTTC.

This clonotype was seen ten or more times. The chain has TRBV7-6 and TRBJ2-3; D gene unclear. This CDR3 region has 14 residues. Germline V gene data show CDR1 as SGHVS and CDR2 as FNYEAQ. Trimming took off 4 bases at V and 1 base at J, with 9 bases between the two ends. As DNA, the CDR3 is TGTGCCAGCAGCTACCTGGCTGGCACAGATACGCAGTATTTT. Its protein is CASSYLAGTDTQYF.

CDR3 DNA sequence: TGTGCCAGTAGTATCCCAACGATATCGCAGCCCCAGCATTTT. Translation: CASSIPTISQPQHF. V usage is TRBV19 and J usage is TRBJ1-5; D gene unclear. Trimming left V 3 bases short and J 7 bases short, with 13 bases between. The germline CDR1 and CDR2 sequences are LNHDA and SQIVND (reference sequence). The CDR3 is 14 amino acids.

At least ten counts were recorded for this clonotype. The CDR3 is CATSDSQGYEQYF. Here the CDR3 DNA reads TGTGCCACCAGTGATTCTCAGGGCTACGAGCAGTACTTC. The chain joins TRBV24-1 to TRBJ2-7; tentative D call: TRBD1 (5 bases). The V end lost 2 bases, the J end lost 3 bases, and 7 bases lay between the germline ends. The CDR3 runs 13 residues. Germline loops: CDR1 KGHDR, CDR2 SFDVKD.

This clonotype was found many times. V and J are TRBV25-1 and TRBJ2-1, with 7 bases identical to TRBD2. The CDR3 has 15 residues. Germline lookup yields CDR1 MGHDK and CDR2 SYGVNS. The junction had 5 bases not matched to a gene; V was cut back by 3 bases and J by 3 bases. The CDR3 loop is CASSEGLAVYNEQFF. The DNA for the CDR3 is TGTGCCAGCAGTGAGGGGCTAGCGGTCTACAATGAGCAGTTCTTC.

The chain combines TRBV20-1 with TRBJ2-5; D possibly uses TRBD1 or TRBD2 (6 bases each). CDR3 length equals 13 residues. V gave up 6 bases and J gave up 4 bases, with 15 bases separating them. Germline CDR1 and CDR2: DFQATT and SNEGSKA (reference sequence). This chain's CDR3 is CSAKSGARETQYF. The CDR3 DNA sequence: TGCAGTGCCAAGTCGGGGGCCAGAGAGACCCAGTACTTC.

The chain recombines TRBV28 with TRBJ1-2; 12 bases line up with TRBD1. The V gene end was trimmed by 7 bases and the J gene end by 7 bases; junction bases not matched to a gene: 7. Germline CDR1 MDHEN, CDR2 SYDVKM. The length of the CDR3 is 14 residues. The CDR3 protein is CASTRDRGQGGYTF. CDR3 nucleotide sequence: TGTGCCAGCACCCGGGACAGGGGGCAGGGTGGCTACACCTTC.

This rearrangement joins TRBV5-4 to TRBJ1-1; maybe TRBD1 (6 bases). Germline-derived CDR1 and CDR2 are SGHNT and YYREEE (reference sequence). Trimming took off 0 bases at V and 3 bases at J, with 12 bases between the two ends. This CDR3 is 15 amino acids long. As DNA, the CDR3 is TGTGCCAGCAGCTTGGACAGGGAGGGGTACACTGAAGCTTTCTTT. Its translation: CASSLDREGYTEAFF.

Details on this clonotype: Sequence at one end of the junction differs from germline and may be a read error. This rearrangement joins TRBV7-9 to TRBJ1-3; possible D gene TRBD1, 5 bases. Germline CDR1 is SEHNR and CDR2 is FQNEAQ (reference sequence). This CDR3 has 17 amino acids. This chain's CDR3 is CAGSLITAGGRRNTIYF. CDR3 sequence (DNA): TGTGCCGGCAGTCTCATCACCGCGGGGGGACGACGAAACACCATATATTTT.

This clonotype was detected only once. CDR3 loop: CASSVWMNTEAFF. The CDR3 region has the DNA TGTGCCAGCAGTGTATGGATGAACACTGAAGCTTTCTTT. The chain links TRBV27 to TRBJ1-1; D is undetermined. This CDR3 spans 13 amino acids. V lost 5 bases and J 0 bases, leaving 7 bases between the germline ends. Looked up from germline, CDR1 is MNHEY and CDR2 is SMNVEV (reference sequence).

V gene TRBV20-1 combines with J gene TRBJ1-1, with D unclear. The ends were cut back, 4 bases at V and 2 bases at J, with 11 bases in the middle. Germline CDR1 is DFQATT and CDR2 is SNEGSKA (reference sequence). The CDR3 is 13 residues long. CDR3 amino acids: CSAKWTLNTEAFF. The CDR3 DNA follows: TGCAGTGCTAAGTGGACCCTTAACACTGAAGCTTTCTTT.

This clonotype was found many times. This rearrangement joins TRBV29-1 to TRBJ2-1; 7 nucleotides line up with TRBD1. Trimming at V came to 4 bases and at J to 2 bases, leaving 2 bases not matched to a gene. The CDR3 sequence is 13 residues long. Germline V CDR1 and CDR2: SQVTM, ANQGSEA. CDR3 protein: CSVAGGTYNEQFF. Here the CDR3 DNA reads TGCAGCGTTGCAGGGGGAACCTACAATGAGCAGTTCTTC.

The CDR3 here is CASAGGGSSNQPQHF. The CDR3 bases are TGTGCCAGCGCAGGTGGGGGAAGTAGCAATCAGCCCCAGCATTTT. The V gene is TRBV12-3 or TRBV12-4, the J gene TRBJ1-5; perhaps TRBD1 as D (5 bases). CDR3 length: 15 residues. With 8 bases removed from V and 0 bases from J, the gap between germline ends came to 14 bases.

CDR3 coding DNA: TGTGCCAGCAGCGCCCAGACCAGGGCTAGCACAGATACGCAGTATTTT. The encoded protein is CASSAQTRASTDTQYF. V and J are TRBV9 and TRBJ2-3, with TRBD1 as a possible D gene (5 bases). The length of the CDR3 is 16 residues. V lost 3 bases, J lost 0 bases, and 14 bases lay in between. The germline CDR1 and CDR2 sequences are SGDLS and YYNGEE. The entire variable domain, with the rest obtained from reference TRBV9 and TRBJ2-3, is as follows: DSGVTQTPKHLITATGQRVTLRCSPRSGDLSVYWYQQSLDQGLQFLIQYYNGEERAKGNILERFSAQQFPDLHSELNLSSLELGDSALYFCASSAQTRASTDTQYFGPGTRLTVL.

About this clonotype itself: One junction end does not reproduce the germline sequence, and a read error may be involved. The rearrangement joins TRBV5-1 to TRBJ2-1, with D unclear. Looked up from germline, CDR1 is SGHRS and CDR2 is YFSETQ. The CDR3 is 11 residues long. CDR3 residues: CASSLGNGQFF. As DNA, the CDR3 is TGCGCCAGCAGCTTAGGCAATGGGCAGTTCTTC.